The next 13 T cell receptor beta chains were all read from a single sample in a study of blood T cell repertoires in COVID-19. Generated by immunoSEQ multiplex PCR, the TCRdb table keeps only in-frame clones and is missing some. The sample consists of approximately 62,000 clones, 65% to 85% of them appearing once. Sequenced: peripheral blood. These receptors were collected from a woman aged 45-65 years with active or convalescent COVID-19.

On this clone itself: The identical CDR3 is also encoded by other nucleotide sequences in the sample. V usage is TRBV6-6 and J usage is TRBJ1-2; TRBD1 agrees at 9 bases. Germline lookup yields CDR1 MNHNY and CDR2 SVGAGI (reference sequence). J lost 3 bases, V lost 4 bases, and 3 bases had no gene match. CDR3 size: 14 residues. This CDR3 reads CASSLDRGHYGYTF. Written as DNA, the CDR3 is TGTGCCAGCAGTTTGGACAGGGGACACTATGGCTACACCTTC.

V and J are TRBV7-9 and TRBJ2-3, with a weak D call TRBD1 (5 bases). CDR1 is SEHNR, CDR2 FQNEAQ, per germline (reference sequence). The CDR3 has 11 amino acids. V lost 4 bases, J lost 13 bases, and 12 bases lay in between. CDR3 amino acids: CASSSLAGKYF. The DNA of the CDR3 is TGTGCCAGCAGCTCGCTGGCAGGGAAGTATTTT.

The CDR3 loop is CASSSPLRRGRTEAFF. CDR3 nucleotides: TGTGCCAGCAGTTCTCCCCTTCGGCGGGGTCGCACTGAAGCTTTCTTT. V and J are TRBV27 and TRBJ1-1; D unclear. Germline-derived CDR1 and CDR2 are MNHEY and SMNVEV (reference sequence). The CDR3 is 16 amino acids. V dropped 4 bases and J dropped 4 bases, with 19 bases sitting between them.

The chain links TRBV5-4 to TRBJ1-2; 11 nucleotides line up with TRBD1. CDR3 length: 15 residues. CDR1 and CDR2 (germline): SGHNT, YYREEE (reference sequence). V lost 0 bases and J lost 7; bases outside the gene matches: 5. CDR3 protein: CASSLAGTGGSGYTF. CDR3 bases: TGTGCCAGCAGCTTGGCCGGGACAGGGGGTAGTGGCTACACCTTC.

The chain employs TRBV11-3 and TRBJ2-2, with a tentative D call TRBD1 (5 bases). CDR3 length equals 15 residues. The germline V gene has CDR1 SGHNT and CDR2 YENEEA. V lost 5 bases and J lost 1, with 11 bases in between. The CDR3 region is CASSPRTKNTGELFF. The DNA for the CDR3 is TGTGCCAGCAGCCCACGGACAAAGAACACCGGGGAGCTGTTTTTT.

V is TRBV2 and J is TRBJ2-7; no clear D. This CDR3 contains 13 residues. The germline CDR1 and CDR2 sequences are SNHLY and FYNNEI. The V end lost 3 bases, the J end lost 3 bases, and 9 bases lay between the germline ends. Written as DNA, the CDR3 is TGTGCCAGCAGTGAGGGCTCCTTCTACGAGCAGTACTTC. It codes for CASSEGSFYEQYF.

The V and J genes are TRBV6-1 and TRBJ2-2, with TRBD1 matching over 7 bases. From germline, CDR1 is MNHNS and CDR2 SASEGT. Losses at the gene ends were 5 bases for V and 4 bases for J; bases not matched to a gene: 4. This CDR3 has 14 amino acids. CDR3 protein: CASSWGQPTGELFF. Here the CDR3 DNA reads TGTGCCAGCAGTTGGGGACAGCCCACCGGGGAGCTGTTTTTT.

CDR3 in DNA: TGTGCCAGCAGTGAAGCCCTAAATTCACCCCTCCACTTT. Amino acids: CASSEALNSPLHF. The chain is built from TRBV2 and TRBJ1-6; D uncertain. Germline V gene lookup returns CDR1 SNHLY and CDR2 FYNNEI. V lost 0 bases to trimming and J lost 7 bases, with 4 bases between them. This CDR3 is built from 13 residues.

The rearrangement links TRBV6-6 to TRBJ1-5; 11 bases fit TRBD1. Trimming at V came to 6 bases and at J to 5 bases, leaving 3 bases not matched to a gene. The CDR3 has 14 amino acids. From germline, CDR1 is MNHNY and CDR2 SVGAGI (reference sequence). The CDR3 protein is CASRRGQGDQPQHF. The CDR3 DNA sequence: TGTGCCAGCAGGCGGGGACAGGGGGATCAGCCCCAGCATTTT.

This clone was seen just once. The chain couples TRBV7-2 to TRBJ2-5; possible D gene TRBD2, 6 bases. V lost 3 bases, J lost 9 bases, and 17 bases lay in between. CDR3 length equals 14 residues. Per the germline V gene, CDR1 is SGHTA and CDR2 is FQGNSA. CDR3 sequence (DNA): TGTGCCAGCAGCTTGAGGACTACCTTTGGAGCCCAGTACTTC. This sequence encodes CASSLRTTFGAQYF.

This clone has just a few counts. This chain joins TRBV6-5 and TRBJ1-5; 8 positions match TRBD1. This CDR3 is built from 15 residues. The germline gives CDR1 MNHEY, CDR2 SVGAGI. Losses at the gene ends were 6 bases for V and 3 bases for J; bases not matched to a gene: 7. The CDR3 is CASRRDRGDNQPQHF. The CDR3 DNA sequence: TGTGCCAGCAGGAGAGACAGGGGAGACAATCAGCCCCAGCATTTT.

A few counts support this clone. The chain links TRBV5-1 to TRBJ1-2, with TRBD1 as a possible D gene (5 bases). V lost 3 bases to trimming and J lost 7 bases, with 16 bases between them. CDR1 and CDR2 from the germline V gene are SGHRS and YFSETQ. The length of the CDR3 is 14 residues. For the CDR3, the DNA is TGCGCCAGCAGCTCGCAGGGCCAGGTGGGTGGCTACACCTTC. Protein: CASSSQGQVGGYTF.

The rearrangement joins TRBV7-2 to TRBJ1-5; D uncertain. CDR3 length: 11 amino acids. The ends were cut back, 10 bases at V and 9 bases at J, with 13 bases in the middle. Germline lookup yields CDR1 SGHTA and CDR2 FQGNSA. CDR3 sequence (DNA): TGTGCCACCGGACCCGGGAGGCCCCAGCATTTT. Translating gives CATGPGRPQHF.